This is a list of T cell receptor beta chains from one sample in a study of early T cells in non-severe SARS-CoV-2 infection. TCRdb re-called the 5' RACE reads with MiXCR, one entry per CDR3 protein. The sample carries more than 65,000 distinct CDR3 sequences, under 15% recorded once. The sequencing input was whole blood. These receptors originate from an adult who was a healthcare worker with PCR-confirmed SARS-CoV-2 infection or an uninfected control (not recorded which). The CDR3 runs from the conserved cysteine through the conserved F or W. The order of the fields is clone size, V gene, D gene, J gene, CDR3 DNA, CDR3 protein. D genes are given only for firm matches. Clone size is shown for a subset of rows, as once, few, many or a class of expanded clone.

NA	TRBV3-1	NA	TRBJ1-3	TGTGCCAGCAGCCAAGAGTCCGCCATATATTTT	CASSQESAIYF
many	TRBV11-2	NA	TRBJ2-2	TGTGCCAGCAGCAACCCCACGAACACCGGGGAGCTGTTTTTT	CASSNPTNTGELFF
NA	TRBV7-3	NA	TRBJ2-3	TGTGCCAGCAGCTTAGCAGTGAGGGATACGCAGTATTTT	CASSLAVRDTQYF
few	TRBV10-3	NA	TRBJ2-7	TGTGCCATCAGTGCCAGGAGAACCTACGAGCAGTACTTC	CAISARRTYEQYF
many	TRBV7-9	NA	TRBJ2-5	TGTGCCAGCAGCTCCCAAGAGACCCAGTACTTC	CASSSQETQYF
few	TRBV2	NA	TRBJ1-1	TGTGCCAGCGGGGGGAATCAATACACTGAAGCTTTCTTT	CASGGNQYTEAFF
many	TRBV29-1	TRBD1	TRBJ2-1	TGCAGCGTTGAGGACAGGGCCGGCTACAATGAGCAGTTCTTC	CSVEDRAGYNEQFF
NA	TRBV4-2	NA	TRBJ2-3	TGTGCCAGCAGATTACAGAGCACAGATACGCAGTATTTT	CASRLQSTDTQYF
many	TRBV6-2/TRBV6-3	TRBD2	TRBJ2-1	TGTGCCAGCAGTTATGGGAGGGCGGATTACAATGAGCAGTTCTTC	CASSYGRADYNEQFF
NA	TRBV9	TRBD1	TRBJ2-3	TGTGCCAGCAGCGTAGGAAGAGGGGGCGCGGATACGCAGTATTTT	CASSVGRGGADTQYF
NA	TRBV29-1	NA	TRBJ2-5	TGCAGCGTTGGCCCGGGAGCACACCAAGAGACCCAGTACTTC	CSVGPGAHQETQYF